Following are 10 T cell receptor beta chains from one sample sequenced in a study of blood T cell repertoires in COVID-19. Clones were read by immunoSEQ multiplex PCR, and TCRdb kept only the in-frame ones, dropping some. The data hold fewer than 250,000 clones, with over 80% observed a single time. Source material: PBMCs or T cells enriched from blood (not recorded which). The receptors originated from a man aged 45 to 65 who had been exposed to COVID-19.

This chain uses TRBV24-1 with TRBJ1-1, with 8 positions matching TRBD1. The CDR3 has 15 amino acids. Germline V gene sequence: CDR1 KGHDR, CDR2 SFDVKD. The J segment lost 4 bases and the V segment lost 4 bases, leaving 7 bases of the junction unmatched. CDR3: CATSDRRQGSTEAFF. CDR3 nucleotide sequence: TGTGCCACCAGTGACCGAAGACAGGGGAGCACTGAAGCTTTCTTT.

In nucleotides, the CDR3 is TGTGCCAGCAGCTCACCGGGTCTGTCGTGGGCTTTCTTT. The encoded protein is CASSSPGLSWAFF. The chain uses TRBV7-9 and TRBJ1-1; D remains ambiguous. The CDR3 totals 13 residues. Germline V CDR1 and CDR2: SEHNR, FQNEAQ (reference sequence). V was shortened by 4 bases and J by 11 bases, with 17 bases between the two germline ends.

The V gene is TRBV28, the J gene TRBJ1-6; D ambiguous. V was shortened by 3 bases and J by 6 bases, with 9 bases between the two germline ends. The germline V gene encodes CDR1 MDHEN and CDR2 SYDVKM. The CDR3 consists of 14 residues. The CDR3 sequence is CASSLRVGNSPLHF. The CDR3 DNA reads TGTGCCAGCAGTTTGCGGGTTGGTAATTCACCCCTCCACTTT. Combining the CDR3 with reference TRBV28 and TRBJ1-6 gives the whole variable domain DVKVTQSSRYLVKRTGEKVFLECVQDMDHENMFWYRQDPGLGLRLIYFSYDVKMKEKGDIPEGYSVSREKKERFSLILESASTNQTSMYLCASSLRVGNSPLHFGNGTRLTVT.

The rearrangement links TRBV6-5 to TRBJ1-1; TRBD1 matches at 8 bases. V shed 0 bases and J 4 bases; nucleotides not matched to a gene: 7. The CDR3 covers 16 residues. CDR1 MNHEY and CDR2 SVGAGI come from the germline V gene. This CDR3 reads CASSYSGRGRSTEAFF. The CDR3 DNA sequence: TGTGCCAGCAGTTACTCGGGCAGGGGGCGGTCCACTGAAGCTTTCTTT.

V gene TRBV21-1 combines with J gene TRBJ2-2; TRBD2, as called in the table, went unchecked against the DNA. TRBV21-1 is a pseudogene. The CDR3 extends over 19 amino acids. This CDR3 reads CASVFRTSGRRSHTGELFF. The CDR3 region has the DNA TGTGCCAGTGTATTCCGGACTAGCGGGAGACGGTCCCACACCGGGGAGCTGTTTTTT.

The V gene is TRBV11-2, the J gene TRBJ2-7; TRBD2 aligns across 7 bases. Trimming at V came to 0 bases and at J to 6 bases, leaving 2 bases not matched to a gene. Germline loops: CDR1 SGHAT, CDR2 FQNNGV. The CDR3 has 13 amino acids. CDR3 DNA: TGTGCCAGCAGCTTAGATTCTAGCGGCGAGCAGTACTTC. Translated: CASSLDSSGEQYF.

The chain employs TRBV2 and TRBJ1-4; tentative D call: TRBD1 (6 bases). This CDR3 contains 14 residues. Between the trimmed V and J ends, which lost 6 bases and 10 bases, there was a span of 18 bases. Germline CDR1 is SNHLY and CDR2 is FYNNEI. CDR3 nucleotide sequence: TGTGCCAGCAGCCTACAGGGTTTCTCAGTAAAACTGTTTTTT. Its protein product is CASSLQGFSVKLFF.

This sequence joins TRBV12-3 or TRBV12-4 and TRBJ2-3; D is unclear. Trimming took 7 bases from V and 2 from J, leaving 4 bases between them. The CDR3 consists of 11 residues. CDR3 in DNA: TGTGCCAGCACCTACACAGATACGCAGTATTTT. Protein product: CASTYTDTQYF.

The chain recombines TRBV27 with TRBJ2-7, with 8 positions matching TRBD2. J gave up 1 base and V 5 bases, and 10 bases lay outside the gene matches. The germline V gene encodes CDR1 MNHEY and CDR2 SMNVEV (reference sequence). The CDR3 is made up of 16 amino acids. The chain's CDR3 is CASSPLSGMGSYEQYV. The CDR3 DNA reads TGTGCCAGCAGTCCCCTTAGCGGGATGGGGTCCTACGAGCAGTACGTC.

This sequence joins TRBV5-1 and TRBJ2-2, with TRBD2 matching over 10 bases. J lost 0 bases, V lost 5 bases, and 4 bases had no gene match. CDR1 is SGHRS and CDR2 is YFSETQ in the germline V gene. The CDR3 is 16 amino acids. Written as DNA, the CDR3 is TGCGCCAGCAGAACGCTAGCGGGAGCGAACACCGGGGAGCTGTTTTTT. It is translated as CASRTLAGANTGELFF.